This entry lists 6 T cell receptor beta chains sequenced from one sample in a study of blood T cell repertoires in COVID-19. Here immunoSEQ multiplex PCR was the method, and the copy in TCRdb shows in-frame clones only, minus some. The sample holds roughly 43,000 clones, 75% to 90% seen once. The sample was peripheral blood. The receptor source for this set is a human donor in a cohort sampled during active COVID-19.

This clone was observed once. V usage is TRBV5-1 and J usage is TRBJ2-7; D is perhaps TRBD2 (5 bases). CDR3 length: 15 residues. Germline V gene data show CDR1 as SGHRS and CDR2 as YFSETQ. The V end lost 2 bases, the J end lost 0 bases, and 12 bases lay between the germline ends. Here the CDR3 reads CASSLRTGSSYEQYF. DNA of the CDR3: TGCGCCAGCAGCTTAAGGACGGGGAGCTCCTACGAGCAGTACTTC.

V usage is TRBV27 and J usage is TRBJ2-1, with TRBD2 matching over 12 bases. The CDR3 loop spans 17 amino acids. The ends lost 2 bases at V and 6 bases at J; junction bases unmatched: 8. The germline CDR1 and CDR2 sequences are MNHEY and SMNVEV (reference sequence). The CDR3 region has the DNA TGTGCCAGCAGTTTACCCCGACTAGCGGGAGTATCCAATGAGCAGTTCTTC. Its protein is CASSLPRLAGVSNEQFF.

This chain links TRBV27 with TRBJ2-7; TRBD1 is a possible D gene (5 bases). Per germline, CDR1 MNHEY and CDR2 SMNVEV (reference sequence). Trimming took off 7 bases at V and 10 bases at J, with 17 bases between the two ends. The CDR3 runs to 12 residues. The chain's CDR3 is CASIRAVLPQYF. The CDR3 DNA is TGTGCCAGCATCAGGGCTGTACTCCCTCAGTACTTC.

The rearrangement links TRBV27 to TRBJ2-7; 9 bases map to TRBD1. This CDR3 has 15 residues. The germline V gene has CDR1 MNHEY and CDR2 SMNVEV (reference sequence). V lost 5 bases and J lost 0; bases outside the gene matches: 5. CDR3 in amino acids: CASSLYRGLSYEQYF. The DNA for the CDR3 is TGTGCCAGCAGTCTATACAGGGGGCTCTCCTACGAGCAGTACTTC.

The chain uses TRBV11-2 and TRBJ2-7; 14 bases are a match to TRBD2. J was trimmed by 3 bases and V by 3 bases; bases with no gene match: 1. Germline V gene data show CDR1 as SGHAT and CDR2 as FQNNGV. This CDR3 is 15 amino acids long. In nucleotides, the CDR3 is TGTGCCAGCAGCTTCGGACTAGCGGGAGGCTACGAGCAGTACTTC. This gives the protein CASSFGLAGGYEQYF.

The V and J genes are TRBV28 and TRBJ1-1; tentatively, D is TRBD1 (5 bases). The V end was cut by 6 bases, the J end by 0 bases, with 17 bases between. The CDR3 is made up of 16 amino acids. Germline values: CDR1 MDHEN, CDR2 SYDVKM. CDR3 protein: CASRYTPLGVNTEAFF. CDR3 coding DNA: TGTGCCAGCAGATACACTCCTCTAGGGGTGAACACTGAAGCTTTCTTT. Full variable domain (remainder filled in from reference TRBV28 and TRBJ1-1): DVKVTQSSRYLVKRTGEKVFLECVQDMDHENMFWYRQDPGLGLRLIYFSYDVKMKEKGDIPEGYSVSREKKERFSLILESASTNQTSMYLCASRYTPLGVNTEAFFGQGTRLTVV.